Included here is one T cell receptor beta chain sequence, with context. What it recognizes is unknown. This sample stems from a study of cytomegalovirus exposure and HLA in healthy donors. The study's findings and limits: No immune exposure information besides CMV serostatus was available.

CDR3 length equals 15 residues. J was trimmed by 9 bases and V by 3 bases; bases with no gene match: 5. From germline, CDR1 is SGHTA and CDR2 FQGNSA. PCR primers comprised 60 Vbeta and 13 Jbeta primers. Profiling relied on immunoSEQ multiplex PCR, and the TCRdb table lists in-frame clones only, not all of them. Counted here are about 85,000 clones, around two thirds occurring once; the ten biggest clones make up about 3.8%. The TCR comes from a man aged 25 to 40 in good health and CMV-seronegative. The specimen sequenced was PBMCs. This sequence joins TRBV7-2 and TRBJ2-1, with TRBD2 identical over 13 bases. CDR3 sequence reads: CASSFGLAGDVEQFF. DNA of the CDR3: TGTGCCAGCAGCTTCGGACTAGCGGGGGACGTTGAGCAGTTCTTC.